The 5 T cell receptor beta chains listed next were all sequenced from one sample in a study of T-cell reconstitution after alpha-beta-depleted transplantation in children. Unique molecular identifiers were incorporated into the prepared TCRbeta library. Each CDR3 protein gets one entry after TCRdb re-called the PCR reads with MiXCR. This table holds around 530,000 distinct CDR3 sequences, approximately 30% found once. The sample was PBMCs from the stem cell graft donor, taken from the stem cell graft. The receptors shown here come from a human donor who donated a stem cell graft to a child with aplastic anemia.

This clonotype showed up just a few times. The chain carries TRBV5-1 and TRBJ2-1; TRBD2 might be the D (6 bases). V lost 8 bases and J lost 1, with 16 bases in between. The CDR3 contains 15 residues. CDR1 and CDR2 from the germline V gene are SGHRS and YFSETQ. This CDR3 is CASRIADSSYNEQFF. For the CDR3, the DNA is TGCGCCAGTCGAATAGCGGACTCGTCCTACAATGAGCAGTTCTTC.

The chain carries TRBV5-1 and TRBJ2-3; 9 positions match TRBD1. The germline V gene encodes CDR1 SGHRS and CDR2 YFSETQ. The J segment lost 2 bases and the V segment lost 7 bases, leaving 17 bases of the junction unmatched. The CDR3 runs 18 residues. CDR3 sequence (DNA): TGCGCCAGCGTCGAGGGGACAGGGATTATATCGCCCACAGATACGCAGTATTTT. Its protein product is CASVEGTGIISPTDTQYF.

This chain links TRBV7-9 with TRBJ2-5; TRBD1 aligns across 8 bases. The J segment lost 10 bases and the V segment lost 11 bases, leaving 3 bases of the junction unmatched. From germline, CDR1 is SEHNR and CDR2 FQNEAQ (reference sequence). The CDR3 has 9 amino acids. CDR3 coding DNA: TGTGCCGGCGGACAGGGCCAGTACTTC. It yields the protein CAGGQGQYF.

The rearrangement links TRBV5-1 to TRBJ2-1; the D gene is possibly TRBD2 (7 bases). Trimming removed 2 bases from V and 4 bases from J, with 13 bases in between. Germline CDR1 SGHRS, CDR2 YFSETQ. This CDR3 has 15 amino acids. For the CDR3, the DNA is TGCGCCAGCAGCTTAGGGGGACTACAATACAATGAGCAGTTCTTC. This gives the protein CASSLGGLQYNEQFF.

This rearrangement joins TRBV9 to TRBJ1-1; D remains unclear. The CDR3 sequence is 14 residues long. CDR1 is SGDLS, CDR2 YYNGEE, per germline. V lost 0 bases and J 0 bases, leaving 6 bases between the germline ends. The CDR3 sequence: CASSVGLVNTEAFF. CDR3 nucleotides: TGTGCCAGCAGCGTAGGTCTGGTGAACACTGAAGCTTTCTTT.